The 30 T cell receptor beta chains reported below all come from one sample, sequenced in a study of beta chain features in type 1 diabetes. These receptors lack a known antigen. Expressed TCRB transcripts were sequenced, since all the RNA that had been isolated was reverse transcribed. The data were produced by immunoSEQ multiplex PCR, yet TCRdb's version contains in-frame clones alone and is incomplete. The sample has approximately 160,000 clones; approximately 62% are singletons. Study-wide results and limits: Among all four CD4+ subsets, Type 1 diabetes patients had TCRB CDR3s that were moderately but significantly shorter.

Sequencing was done on a sample of naive CD4+ T cells from blood. The source of these receptors is a man aged 25-45 years with type 1 diabetes.

The chain uses TRBV4-3 and TRBJ2-2; D unresolved. Germline V CDR1 and CDR2: LGHNA, YSLEER. This CDR3 is built from 17 residues. Trimming cost V 2 bases and J 5 bases, with 18 bases left between them. The CDR3 spells CASSQNPAADPTGELFF. The CDR3 region has the DNA TGCGCCAGCAGCCAAAACCCGGCGGCCGACCCTACCGGGGAGCTGTTTTTT.

This clone was detected a few times. This CDR3 is CSVGVRAYEQYF. The CDR3 DNA sequence: TGCAGCGTTGGGGTGAGGGCCTACGAGCAGTACTTC. The chain combines TRBV29-1 with TRBJ2-7, with D tentatively TRBD2 (5 bases). Germline CDR1 reads SQVTM; CDR2 reads ANQGSEA. Between the trimmed V and J ends, which lost 4 bases and 2 bases, there was a span of 9 bases. The CDR3 loop spans 12 amino acids.

This clone was recorded a few times. Other DNA sequences in this specimen translate into the identical CDR3. This chain uses TRBV29-1 with TRBJ1-2; D remains unclear. CDR1 and CDR2 from the germline V gene are SQVTM and ANQGSEA. V was shortened by 0 bases and J by 2 bases, with 1 base between the two germline ends. There are 11 residues in the CDR3. CDR3 amino acids: CSVEENYGYTF. CDR3 bases: TGCAGCGTTGAAGAGAACTATGGCTACACCTTC.

J is TRBJ1-1 and V is TRBV4-3; 7 bases line up with TRBD1. CDR1 is LGHNA, CDR2 YSLEER, per germline. CDR3 length: 13 amino acids. Germline trimming cut 0 bases from V and 6 bases from J; bases unmatched to any gene: 1. CDR3 DNA: TGCGCCAGCAGCCAAGATCAGGGGGCTGAAGCTTTCTTT. Its protein product is CASSQDQGAEAFF.

This clone has a single count. This chain uses TRBV9 with TRBJ2-5; 7 bases match TRBD1. The CDR3 loop spans 14 amino acids. V shed 0 bases and J 7 bases; nucleotides not matched to a gene: 6. Germline V CDR1 and CDR2: SGDLS, YYNGEE. For the CDR3, the DNA is TGTGCCAGCAGCGTAGGACAGGGATTGGGGACCCAGTACTTC. Translation: CASSVGQGLGTQYF.

The rearrangement links TRBV9 to TRBJ1-6; no clear D. The V gene's germline CDR1 is SGDLS and CDR2 YYNGEE. The CDR3 has 13 residues. V was pared by 0 bases and J by 8 bases, with 6 bases between. DNA of the CDR3: TGTGCCAGCAGCGTAGGTGAAGATTCACCCCTCCACTTT. This encodes CASSVGEDSPLHF.

This clone has only a few counts. The rearrangement uses TRBV4-3 and TRBJ2-1; D is unresolved. The CDR3 runs to 13 residues. V was cut by 1 base and J by 5 bases, with 6 bases left in between. CDR1 LGHNA and CDR2 YSLEER come from the germline V gene. CDR3 nucleotide sequence: TGCGCCAGCAGCCAAGCCCCTGACAATGAGCAGTTCTTC. Protein product: CASSQAPDNEQFF.

This clone was detected once. The chain recombines TRBV15 with TRBJ1-1; D not certain. The CDR3 is 15 residues long. V shed 0 bases and J shed 8 bases, with 16 bases lying between them. Looked up from germline, CDR1 is LNHNV and CDR2 is YYDKDF (reference sequence). The CDR3 DNA sequence: TGTGCCACCAGCAGAGATATCTCCCCCGGAAGCGAAGCTTTCTTT. Its protein product is CATSRDISPGSEAFF.

The rearrangement uses TRBV25-1 and TRBJ1-1; D not certain. The CDR3 is made up of 13 amino acids. Trimming stripped 4 bases from V and 3 bases from J, with 9 bases between. CDR1 MGHDK and CDR2 SYGVNS come from the germline V gene. In DNA form, the CDR3 reads TGTGCCAGCAGTGTGGGAGTGGACACTGAAGCTTTCTTT. This encodes CASSVGVDTEAFF.

This clone was counted a single time. V and J are TRBV4-3 and TRBJ1-2, with D unclear. From germline, CDR1 is LGHNA and CDR2 YSLEER. The CDR3 is 15 residues long. The ends were cut back, 0 bases at V and 2 bases at J, with 10 bases in the middle. For the CDR3, the DNA is TGCGCCAGCAGCCAAGATCAGGTAGTGAACTATGGCTACACCTTC. Encoded protein: CASSQDQVVNYGYTF.

This chain joins TRBV5-1 and TRBJ2-3, with D perhaps TRBD1 (6 bases). This CDR3 spans 17 amino acids. V dropped 0 bases and J dropped 0 bases, with 14 bases sitting between them. Per the germline V gene, CDR1 is SGHRS and CDR2 is YFSETQ. The CDR3 is CASSLVPGTSSTDTQYF. In DNA, the CDR3 is TGCGCCAGCAGCTTGGTGCCTGGGACATCTAGCACAGATACGCAGTATTTT. Full variable domain (missing parts from reference TRBV5-1 and TRBJ2-3): KAGVTQTPRYLIKTRGQQVTLSCSPISGHRSVSWYQQTPGQGLQFLFEYFSETQRNKGNFPGRFSGRQFSNSRSEMNVSTLELGDSALYLCASSLVPGTSSTDTQYFGPGTRLTVL.

A single count supports this clone. The rearrangement links TRBV12-5 to TRBJ2-7; TRBD1 agrees at 9 bases. This CDR3 is built from 13 residues. The junction had 5 bases not matched to a gene; V was cut back by 4 bases and J by 7 bases. Germline-derived CDR1 and CDR2 are LGHNT and FRNRAP. CDR3 protein: CASGSGDREEQYF. The CDR3 DNA follows: TGTGCTAGTGGTTCGGGGGACAGGGAAGAGCAGTACTTC.

The genes are TRBV18 and TRBJ2-1; 7 nucleotides line up with TRBD1. V lost 5 bases, J lost 6 bases, and 10 bases stayed unmatched. The V gene's germline CDR1 is KGHSH and CDR2 LQKENI. This CDR3 has 15 residues. Here the CDR3 reads CASSTPGQSSNEQFF. CDR3 DNA: TGTGCCAGCTCAACTCCGGGACAGTCGTCCAATGAGCAGTTCTTC. The whole variable domain, filled in from reference TRBV18 and TRBJ2-1, reads NAGVMQNPRHLVRRRGQEARLRCSPMKGHSHVYWYRQLPEEGLKFMVYLQKENIIDESGMPKERFSAEFPKEGPSILRIQQVVRGDSAAYFCASSTPGQSSNEQFFGPGTRLTVL.

This clone was seen a handful of times. The gene calls are TRBV9 and TRBJ2-1, with D unresolved. The length of the CDR3 is 15 residues. CDR1 and CDR2 (germline): SGDLS, YYNGEE. The V and J ends lost 4 bases and 5 bases respectively, with 16 bases between them. CDR3 loop: CASSPISGVNNEQFF. The CDR3 coding sequence is TGTGCCAGCAGCCCTATCTCTGGGGTTAACAATGAGCAGTTCTTC.

This clone was observed a few times. This chain links TRBV20-1 with TRBJ1-1, with D uncertain. The CDR3 sequence is 11 residues long. V gave up 3 bases and J gave up 2 bases, with 4 bases separating them. Germline values: CDR1 DFQATT, CDR2 SNEGSKA (reference sequence). The chain's CDR3 is CSASSNTEAFF. The CDR3 DNA follows: TGCAGTGCTAGTTCAAACACTGAAGCTTTCTTT.

The chain recombines TRBV7-2 with TRBJ1-1; D gene unclear. The germline V and J ends were trimmed by 0 bases and 1 base, with 9 bases remaining between them. Germline V CDR1 and CDR2: SGHTA, FQGNSA. This CDR3 comprises 15 residues. CDR3 bases: TGTGCCAGCAGCTTAGCGCGGGATCAGAACACTGAAGCTTTCTTT. This gives the protein CASSLARDQNTEAFF.

This clone was observed a handful of times. V and J are TRBV7-9 and TRBJ2-5; TRBD2 might be the D (6 bases). Germline CDR1 SEHNR, CDR2 FQNEAQ (reference sequence). V lost 1 base and J 5 bases, leaving 14 bases between the germline ends. There are 15 residues in the CDR3. CDR3 protein: CASSLDSYGGETQYF. The CDR3 coding sequence is TGTGCCAGCAGCTTAGACTCCTACGGAGGGGAGACCCAGTACTTC.

This clone was observed a single time. This sequence joins TRBV10-3 and TRBJ2-7; maybe TRBD2 (5 bases). The CDR3 sequence is 12 residues long. Looked up from germline, CDR1 is ENHRY and CDR2 is SYGVKD. CDR3 residues: CAIEGSANEQYF. The CDR3 coding sequence is TGTGCGATCGAAGGGAGCGCGAACGAGCAGTACTTC.

A few counts support this clone. This rearrangement joins TRBV6-1 to TRBJ2-7; D remains ambiguous. Per the germline V gene, CDR1 is MNHNS and CDR2 is SASEGT. V was clipped by 6 bases and J by 4 bases, with 7 bases between them. This CDR3 spans 11 amino acids. In nucleotides, the CDR3 is TGTGCCAGCAGGAACGGTTACGAGCAGTACTTC. Residues: CASRNGYEQYF.

This clone was seen a handful of times. This sequence joins TRBV28 and TRBJ2-1; no firm D call. This CDR3 comprises 12 residues. Trimming cost V 4 bases and J 3 bases, with 4 bases left between them. Germline CDR1 reads MDHEN; CDR2 reads SYDVKM. CDR3: CASSSVYNEQFF. DNA for the CDR3: TGTGCCAGCAGTTCGGTCTACAATGAGCAGTTCTTC.

The V and J genes are TRBV14 and TRBJ1-1; no definite D call. Germline loops: CDR1 SGHDN, CDR2 FVKESK. V was clipped by 4 bases and J by 0 bases, with 9 bases between them. The CDR3 is made up of 14 amino acids. This CDR3 is CASSRRLMNTEAFF. Here the CDR3 DNA reads TGTGCCAGCAGCCGACGGCTGATGAACACTGAAGCTTTCTTT. The full variable domain, its missing parts supplied by reference TRBV14 and TRBJ1-1, is EAGVTQFPSHSVIEKGQTVTLRCDPISGHDNLYWYRRVMGKEIKFLLHFVKESKQDESGMPNNRFLAERTGGTYSTLKVQPAELEDSGVYFCASSRRLMNTEAFFGQGTRLTVV.

The rearrangement links TRBV9 to TRBJ1-4, with D possibly being TRBD1 (5 bases). The CDR3 runs 13 residues. Deletions cut 0 bases from V and 12 bases from J, with 12 bases between. The germline CDR1 and CDR2 sequences are SGDLS and YYNGEE. The CDR3, as DNA: TGTGCCAGCAGCGTAGATGAGGGGACTGAACTGTTTTTT. Its protein is CASSVDEGTELFF.

The chain couples TRBV19 to TRBJ2-6; TRBD1 agrees at 9 bases. The V gene's germline CDR1 is LNHDA and CDR2 SQIVND (reference sequence). With V trimmed by 5 bases and J by 1 base, 0 bases remained unmatched. This CDR3 is built from 15 residues. CDR3 loop: CASSDRGSGANVLTF. As DNA, the CDR3 is TGTGCCAGTAGTGACAGGGGGTCTGGGGCCAACGTCCTGACTTTC.

The V and J genes are TRBV10-1 and TRBJ2-1, with 7 bases aligning to TRBD1. V lost 3 bases and J lost 8; bases outside the gene matches: 13. CDR1 and CDR2 (germline): WNHNN, SYGVQD (reference sequence). This CDR3 contains 16 residues. The DNA for the CDR3 is TGCGCCAGCAGTGACTCGACAGGGATCAAGGAGGATGAGCAGTTCTTC. Amino acids: CASSDSTGIKEDEQFF.

This sequence joins TRBV25-1 and TRBJ2-5, with 10 nucleotides matching TRBD2. V was clipped by 7 bases and J by 5 bases; unmatched bases: 7. Looked up from germline, CDR1 is MGHDK and CDR2 is SYGVNS. The CDR3 extends over 14 amino acids. The CDR3 region is CASTRLAGDETQYF. The CDR3 nucleotides are TGTGCCAGCACTCGGCTAGCGGGGGATGAGACCCAGTACTTC.

V gene TRBV2 combines with J gene TRBJ1-5, with 8 positions matching TRBD1. CDR1 is SNHLY and CDR2 is FYNNEI in the germline V gene. V dropped 2 bases and J dropped 7; count of bases not matched to a gene: 4. The CDR3 runs to 14 residues. The CDR3 is CASSEQGAEQPQHF. The CDR3 DNA reads TGTGCCAGCAGTGAACAGGGGGCTGAACAGCCCCAGCATTTT. Together with reference TRBV2 and TRBJ1-5, the CDR3 gives the full variable domain: EPEVTQTPSHQVTQMGQEVILRCVPISNHLYFYWYRQILGQKVEFLVSFYNNEISEKSEIFDDQFSVERPDGSNFTLKIRSTKLEDSAMYFCASSEQGAEQPQHFGDGTRLSIL.

The chain has TRBV2 and TRBJ2-5; TRBD2 aligns across 10 bases. This CDR3 has 15 residues. The germline gives CDR1 SNHLY, CDR2 FYNNEI. V lost 2 bases to trimming and J lost 3 bases; unmatched junction nucleotides: 3. The CDR3 DNA is TGTGCCAGCAGTGAAAACACTAGCGGGGAAGAGACCCAGTACTTC. This codes for CASSENTSGEETQYF.

The chain employs TRBV7-9 and TRBJ2-1; D gene ambiguous. Trimming took 5 bases from V and 9 from J, leaving 8 bases between them. The CDR3 spans 11 residues. CDR1 is SEHNR and CDR2 is FQNEAQ in the germline V gene (reference sequence). The CDR3 protein is CASSTRFEQFF. Written as DNA, the CDR3 is TGTGCCAGCAGCACCCGTTTTGAGCAGTTCTTC.

This chain joins TRBV9 and TRBJ1-2; 7 bases line up with TRBD1. Germline values: CDR1 SGDLS, CDR2 YYNGEE. Trimming removed 2 bases from V and 0 bases from J; junction bases left unmatched: 7. CDR3 size: 16 residues. This chain's CDR3 is CASSVDRQGANYGYTF. The CDR3 DNA reads TGTGCCAGCAGCGTTGACAGACAGGGAGCTAACTATGGCTACACCTTC.

The chain employs TRBV7-9 and TRBJ2-3, with D perhaps matching TRBD1 (5 bases). CDR1 and CDR2 (germline): SEHNR, FQNEAQ (reference sequence). The CDR3 contains 17 residues. The germline V and J ends were trimmed by 4 bases and 0 bases, with 17 bases remaining between them. DNA for the CDR3: TGTGCCAGCAGCTCCGGAAGACAGTCGGCTAGCACAGATACGCAGTATTTT. Residues: CASSSGRQSASTDTQYF.